The following is a TCR beta chain sequence with its context. Those enrolled in Seattle joined during active infection and were followed longitudinally afterward. V lost 2 bases to trimming and J lost 0 bases; unmatched junction nucleotides: 18. The CDR3 totals 20 residues. Germline loops: CDR1 LNHNV, CDR2 YYDKDF (reference sequence). This specimen comes from a study of blood T cell repertoires in COVID-19. Study in general: Donors in the United States, Italy and Spain gave samples during acute or convalescent COVID-19. T cells, B-cell-depleted T cells, or PBMCs provided the cDNA or gDNA that served as material.

Sequencing was performed with immunoSEQ multiplex PCR; in TCRdb, only in-frame clones are kept and a portion is missing. The sample carries about 140,000 clones, roughly 84% recorded once. Sample: peripheral blood. The TCR originated in a man aged 30-40 years with COVID-19, enrolled during active disease. The gene calls are TRBV15 and TRBJ1-1, with TRBD1 identical over 7 bases. This CDR3 is CATSRSVRGTPSRLNTEAFF. The CDR3, as DNA: TGTGCCACCAGCAGATCCGTCAGGGGGACCCCGAGTCGTCTGAACACTGAAGCTTTCTTT.